This is a list of T cell receptor beta chains from one sample in a study of blood T cell repertoires in COVID-19. Profiled with immunoSEQ multiplex PCR; TCRdb holds only in-frame clones, not every one. The sample has tens of thousands of clones, around 90% seen once. The sample consisted of peripheral blood. Receptor source: a woman between 65 and 79 years old with acute or convalescent COVID-19. Each CDR3 is given with its conserved first and last residue. Fields, in order: V gene, clone size, J gene, D gene, CDR3 protein, CDR3 DNA. A D gene is named only where the DNA matches it firmly. Rows may omit the clone size; those that give it use once, few, many or a size class.

>TRBV7-2|NA|TRBJ2-5|TRBD2
CASSLRGGSFGETQYF
TGTGCCAGCAGCTTAAGGGGCGGGAGCTTTGGGGAGACCCAGTACTTC
>TRBV2|NA|TRBJ1-3|NA
CASIVNWGNTIYF
TGTGCCAGCATTGTCAACTGGGGAAACACCATATATTTT
>TRBV28|NA|TRBJ1-5|NA
CASSWAGDPDQPQHF
TGTGCCAGCAGCTGGGCCGGGGATCCCGATCAGCCCCAGCATTTT
>TRBV7-9|few|TRBJ1-3|TRBD1
CASSLGDRGGNTIYF
TGTGCCAGCAGCTTAGGCGACAGGGGTGGAAACACCATATATTTT
>TRBV4-1|NA|TRBJ1-6|NA
CASSSRTVFNSPLHF
TGCGCCAGCAGCTCCCGGACAGTTTTCAATTCACCCCTCCACTTT
>TRBV3-1/TRBV3-2|NA|TRBJ2-1|NA
CASSQDVRNEQFF
TGTGCCAGCAGCCAAGACGTGCGGAATGAGCAGTTCTTC
>TRBV28|NA|TRBJ1-2|NA
CASSLSGWGPNYGYTF
TGTGCCAGCAGTTTATCCGGGTGGGGCCCTAACTATGGCTACACCTTC
>TRBV7-6|NA|TRBJ2-3|NA
CASSSGAGGTDTQYF
TGTGCCAGCAGCTCAGGGGCAGGGGGCACAGATACGCAGTATTTT
>TRBV6-1|NA|TRBJ1-2|NA
CASSERDTDGYTF
TGTGCCAGCAGTGAACGGGACACGGATGGCTACACCTTC
>TRBV6-5|NA|TRBJ2-7|TRBD1
CASRGYGQGSYEQYF
TGTGCCAGCAGAGGATACGGACAGGGATCCTACGAGCAGTACTTC
>TRBV28|NA|TRBJ2-7|TRBD1
CASSLQGAAFSYEQYF
TGTGCCAGCAGTTTACAGGGGGCGGCCTTCTCCTACGAGCAGTACTTC
>TRBV24-1|NA|TRBJ2-2|NA
CATSEYSGSNTGELFF
TGTGCCACCAGTGAGTATAGCGGTTCGAACACCGGGGAGCTGTTTTTT
>TRBV5-1|NA|TRBJ1-4|TRBD1
CASSSDRGGAEKLFF
TGCGCCAGCAGCTCAGACAGGGGGGGAGCCGAAAAACTGTTTTTT
>TRBV3-1/TRBV3-2|NA|TRBJ2-3|TRBD2
CASSLDLAGGSDTQYF
TGTGCCAGCAGCCTTGATCTAGCGGGGGGTTCAGATACGCAGTATTTT
>TRBV10-2|NA|TRBJ2-2|NA
CASSELGSGGELFF
TGCGCCAGCAGTGAGCTAGGTTCCGGCGGGGAGCTGTTTTTT
>TRBV18|NA|TRBJ2-3|TRBD2
CASSLRLAAMSDTQYF
TGTGCCAGCTCATTGCGACTAGCGGCGATGTCAGATACGCAGTATTTT
>TRBV28|NA|TRBJ1-1|NA
CASSLGQGLTEAFF
TGTGCCAGCAGTTTAGGGCAGGGGTTAACTGAAGCTTTCTTT
>TRBV3-1/TRBV3-2|once|TRBJ1-5|NA
CASGLQGDQPQHF
TGTGCCAGCGGGTTACAGGGCGATCAGCCCCAGCATTTT
>TRBV28|NA|TRBJ1-2|NA
CASSLYRGFGTSLGYTF
TGTGCCAGCAGTTTATATCGAGGCTTTGGCACGAGTCTCGGCTACACCTTC
>TRBV14|NA|TRBJ1-6|TRBD1
CASSQERQGNSPLHF
TGTGCCAGCAGCCAAGAACGACAGGGTAATTCACCCCTCCACTTT
>TRBV29-1|NA|TRBJ1-2|NA
CSVDVRGGHGYTF
TGCAGCGTTGACGTCAGGGGAGGGCATGGCTACACCTTC
>TRBV6-2/TRBV6-3|NA|TRBJ2-5|TRBD2
CASSYYPLGLAGDHETQYF
TGTGCCAGCAGTTACTACCCCTTGGGACTAGCGGGAGATCACGAGACCCAGTACTTC
>TRBV6-6|NA|TRBJ2-7|NA
CASSYAGPYEQYF
TGTGCCAGCAGTTATGCGGGACCTTACGAGCAGTACTTC
>TRBV3-1/TRBV3-2|NA|TRBJ2-7|TRBD2
CASSLDPGLALGQYF
TGTGCCAGCAGCCTCGATCCCGGACTAGCGTTAGGGCAGTACTTC
>TRBV5-1|once|TRBJ1-4|TRBD1
CASSSNRGVNEKLFF
TGCGCCAGCAGCTCGAACAGGGGGGTTAATGAAAAACTGTTTTTT
>TRBV12-3/TRBV12-4|NA|TRBJ2-3|NA
CASTSTDTQYF
TGTGCCAGCACCTCCACAGATACGCAGTATTTT
>TRBV6-2/TRBV6-3|NA|TRBJ1-2|NA
CASSRLGTPGPYGYTF
TGTGCCAGCAGTCGACTAGGGACTCCCGGACCCTATGGCTACACCTTC
>TRBV5-1|NA|TRBJ2-1|TRBD2
CASSLVSRTSGRNEQFF
TGCGCCAGCAGCTTGGTGTCACGGACTAGCGGGAGGAATGAGCAGTTCTTC
>TRBV28|NA|TRBJ2-4|NA
CASSFSGGSAKNIQYF
TGTGCCAGCAGTTTCTCGGGGGGCTCAGCCAAAAACATTCAGTACTTC
>TRBV19|once|TRBJ1-2|NA
CADLPQAPHNYGYTF
TGTGCCGACCTCCCTCAGGCTCCCCATAACTATGGCTACACCTTC
>TRBV6-5|NA|TRBJ1-6|TRBD1
CASSSVSQGGSPLHF
TGTGCCAGCAGTTCCGTCAGCCAGGGGGGATCACCCCTCCACTTT
>TRBV7-9|NA|TRBJ1-1|TRBD1
CASSLVETGASEAFF
TGTGCCAGCAGCTTAGTCGAAACAGGGGCCTCCGAAGCTTTCTTT
>TRBV5-1|NA|TRBJ2-3|TRBD1
CASSETGTGTDTQYF
TGCGCCAGCAGCGAGACCGGGACAGGGACAGATACGCAGTATTTT
>TRBV4-2|once|TRBJ2-3|TRBD2
CASSQTTSGRDTQYF
TGTGCCAGCAGCCAAACGACTAGCGGGAGAGATACGCAGTATTTT
>TRBV19|few|TRBJ2-2|TRBD2
CASSTNPGTSGGDFRELFF
TGTGCCAGTAGTACCAATCCCGGGACTAGCGGGGGGGACTTCCGGGAGCTGTTTTTT
>TRBV6-5|NA|TRBJ1-5|NA
CASSYAGNSNQPQHF
TGTGCCAGCAGTTACGCGGGCAATAGCAATCAGCCCCAGCATTTT
>TRBV6-1|NA|TRBJ2-1|TRBD2
CASSEAAGGVSYNEQFF
TGTGCCAGCAGTGAAGCGGCGGGGGGTGTCTCCTACAATGAGCAGTTCTTC
>TRBV15|NA|TRBJ2-5|TRBD2
CATSRDRVSGGKETQYF
TGTGCCACCAGCAGAGATCGGGTTAGCGGGGGGAAAGAGACCCAGTACTTC
>TRBV18|NA|TRBJ1-3|TRBD1
CASSRDSSGNTIYF
TGTGCCAGCTCACGGGACAGCTCTGGAAACACCATATATTTT
>TRBV15|NA|TRBJ1-2|NA
CATSTYRDYGYTF
TGTGCCACCAGCACCTACAGGGACTATGGCTACACCTTC
>TRBV28|NA|TRBJ2-2|TRBD1
CASSLWTGKDTGELFF
TGTGCCAGCAGTTTATGGACAGGGAAAGACACCGGGGAGCTGTTTTTT
>TRBV3-1/TRBV3-2|NA|TRBJ1-5|NA
CASSQDADQPQHF
TGTGCCAGCAGCCAAGATGCGGATCAGCCCCAGCATTTT
>TRBV27|once|TRBJ1-1|NA
CASSPYDRNTEAFF
TGTGCCAGCAGTCCTTACGACAGGAACACTGAAGCTTTCTTT
>TRBV5-1|NA|TRBJ2-3|TRBD2
CASSRETSGIDHTQYF
TGCGCCAGCAGCCGAGAGACTAGCGGGATAGATCATACGCAGTATTTT
>TRBV18|NA|TRBJ1-5|NA
CASSSDSSVNQPQHF
TGTGCCAGCTCATCCGACAGTTCGGTCAATCAGCCCCAGCATTTT
>TRBV10-2|NA|TRBJ1-2|NA
CASSEQGLSNYGYTF
TGCGCCAGCAGCGAACAGGGTCTTTCTAACTATGGCTACACCTTC
>TRBV19|NA|TRBJ2-7|TRBD2
CASGSQTSGEYEQYF
TGTGCCAGTGGCTCACAGACTAGCGGAGAGTACGAGCAGTACTTC
>TRBV3-1/TRBV3-2|NA|TRBJ1-2|NA
CASSPRQSLYGYTF
TGTGCCAGCAGCCCTCGACAGTCCCTCTATGGCTACACCTTC
>TRBV6-6|NA|TRBJ1-3|NA
CASSYVGGGSGNTIYF
TGTGCCAGCAGTTACGTGGGGGGGGGTTCTGGAAACACCATATATTTT
>TRBV18|NA|TRBJ1-4|TRBD1
CASSRGINEKLFF
TGTGCCAGCTCCAGGGGGATTAATGAAAAACTGTTTTTT
>TRBV28|NA|TRBJ1-4|TRBD1
CASRVLGQIEKLFF
TGTGCCAGCAGGGTCCTGGGACAGATTGAAAAACTGTTTTTT
>TRBV28|NA|TRBJ2-7|TRBD2
CASSPRGAGAGYEQYF
TGTGCCAGCAGTCCTCGTGGGGCGGGAGCTGGCTACGAGCAGTACTTC
>TRBV4-2|NA|TRBJ1-4|NA
CASSQDAGVSEKLFF
TGTGCCAGCAGCCAAGATGCAGGGGTTAGTGAAAAACTGTTTTTT
>TRBV19|NA|TRBJ2-7|TRBD1
CASSKTGAGSEQYF
TGTGCCAGTAGTAAGACAGGGGCCGGAAGCGAGCAGTACTTC
>TRBV18|NA|TRBJ1-1|NA
CASSPVQGVNTEAFF
TGTGCCAGCTCACCCGTACAGGGAGTGAACACTGAAGCTTTCTTT
>TRBV28|NA|TRBJ2-3|TRBD2
CASSRLAGGPSTDTQYF
TGTGCCAGCAGCAGACTAGCGGGAGGCCCTAGCACAGATACGCAGTATTTT
>TRBV27|NA|TRBJ2-4|TRBD1
CASSRQGTKNIQYF
TGTGCCAGCAGCCGACAGGGTACCAAAAACATTCAGTACTTC